The next 24 T cell receptor beta chains were all read from a single sample in a study of blood T cell repertoires in COVID-19 (dated by TCRdb to about 2020). The method was the immunoSEQ multiplex PCR assay. Sourced from immuneACCESS, this table was stored by TCRdb with only in-frame sequences that have V and J called. A share of the clones is absent; for the studies checked, an unresolved V gene accounts for under half, and the remainder has no known explanation. The sample table contains over 70,000 clones; only one count was recorded for around 76% of them. The ten largest make up approximately 15% of the sample. Material: peripheral blood. These receptors were collected from a man between 70 and 80 years old with active or convalescent COVID-19.

The sample holds one count of this clone. The rearrangement joins TRBV30 to TRBJ1-3, with 9 nucleotides matching TRBD1. The V gene end was trimmed by 4 bases and the J gene end by 4 bases; junction bases not matched to a gene: 8. The CDR3 consists of 15 residues. Germline CDR1 GTSNPN, CDR2 SVGIG (reference sequence). CDR3 protein: CAWTGQGMGGNTIYF. The CDR3 DNA reads TGTGCCTGGACCGGACAGGGGATGGGAGGAAACACCATATATTTT.

The rearrangement joins TRBV14 to TRBJ2-1; TRBD1 matches 7 bases. The trim removed 4 bases at V and 0 bases at J, leaving 15 bases unmatched. The CDR3 length is 19 residues. Per the germline V gene, CDR1 is SGHDN and CDR2 is FVKESK. As DNA, the CDR3 is TGTGCCAGCAGCCGAAGGTGGCAGGGGGTTTCTAGCTCCTACAATGAGCAGTTCTTC. Protein product: CASSRRWQGVSSSYNEQFF.

This clone has only one observation. V and J are TRBV3-1 (or the pseudogene TRBV3-2) and TRBJ2-5; 7 nucleotides align to TRBD1. With 4 bases clipped from V and 2 bases from J, the junction kept 7 bases outside the gene matches. The CDR3 consists of 15 residues. The germline gives CDR1 LGHDT, CDR2 YNNKEL (reference sequence). CDR3 DNA: TGTGCCAGCAGCCGTGGCGGACAGGAACAAGAGACCCAGTACTTC. It yields the protein CASSRGGQEQETQYF.

Only one count was recorded for this clone. The V and J genes are TRBV10-3 and TRBJ2-5, with TRBD1 identical over 8 bases. CDR3 length: 15 residues. V lost 3 bases and J lost 3; bases outside the gene matches: 6. In germline, CDR1 is ENHRY, CDR2 SYGVKD. The CDR3 region has the DNA TGTGCCATCAGTGACGTCACGACAGGGGAAGAGACCCAGTACTTC. Translation: CAISDVTTGEETQYF.

V usage is TRBV5-1 and J usage is TRBJ2-7; a weak D match, TRBD2 (5 bases). CDR3 size: 14 residues. Trimming shortened V by 1 base and J by 3 bases, and 11 bases separated the two germline ends. Per germline, CDR1 SGHRS and CDR2 YFSETQ. The CDR3 protein is CASSLSGAGYEQYF. CDR3 nucleotide sequence: TGCGCCAGCAGCTTGTCTGGTGCGGGCTACGAGCAGTACTTC. The variable domain in full, completed from reference TRBV5-1 and TRBJ2-7, reads KAGVTQTPRYLIKTRGQQVTLSCSPISGHRSVSWYQQTPGQGLQFLFEYFSETQRNKGNFPGRFSGRQFSNSRSEMNVSTLELGDSALYLCASSLSGAGYEQYFGPGTRLTVT.

The rearrangement joins TRBV5-6 to TRBJ1-5; 7 bases fit TRBD1. The V segment lost 4 bases and the J segment 6 bases; nucleotides outside the gene matches: 10. The CDR3 length is 15 residues. From germline, CDR1 is SGHDT and CDR2 YYEEEE. CDR3 loop: CASSRTGRSGQPQHF. The CDR3 DNA reads TGTGCCAGCAGCCGGACAGGCCGTTCTGGTCAGCCCCAGCATTTT.

The rearrangement uses TRBV2 and TRBJ2-1; the D is unclear. The CDR3 covers 13 residues. Germline CDR1 and CDR2: SNHLY and FYNNEI. V was cut by 8 bases and J by 9 bases, with 17 bases left in between. The CDR3 nucleotides are TGTGCCAGCCAAAATCCCCCCTCAGGTGAGCAGTTCTTC. Its translation: CASQNPPSGEQFF.

J is TRBJ1-1 and V is TRBV11-3; perhaps TRBD1 as D (5 bases). Germline assignment: CDR1 SGHNT and CDR2 YENEEA. This CDR3 comprises 12 residues. V was shortened by 5 bases and J by 8 bases, with 12 bases between the two germline ends. CDR3 sequence reads: CASSASGSEAFF. CDR3 sequence (DNA): TGTGCCAGCAGCGCATCAGGGTCCGAAGCTTTCTTT.

The chain uses TRBV9 and TRBJ1-6; D possibly corresponds to TRBD1 (5 bases). The CDR3 has 14 residues. The V end lost 7 bases, the J end lost 6 bases, and 14 bases lay between the germline ends. The germline gives CDR1 SGDLS, CDR2 YYNGEE. The chain's CDR3 is CASAPLTANSPLHF. The CDR3, as DNA: TGTGCCAGCGCCCCGCTGACAGCTAATTCACCCCTCCACTTT.

J is TRBJ2-1 and V is TRBV5-6, with a possible D match to TRBD2 (7 bases). The CDR3 spans 15 residues. The V gene lost 2 bases and the J gene lost 4 bases, with 13 bases spanning the gap. Germline CDR1 reads SGHDT; CDR2 reads YYEEEE. The CDR3 spells CASSFGRGLYNEQFF. DNA for the CDR3: TGTGCCAGCAGCTTTGGGCGGGGGCTTTACAATGAGCAGTTCTTC.

The chain employs TRBV6-5 and TRBJ2-2; D not certain. This CDR3 has 13 amino acids. CDR1 is MNHEY and CDR2 is SVGAGI in the germline V gene. The ends were cut back, 7 bases at V and 6 bases at J, with 12 bases in the middle. CDR3 in DNA: TGTGCCAGCACCTTTCGCCGGGCCGGGGAGCTGTTTTTT. It encodes CASTFRRAGELFF.

This clone was observed a few times. V usage is TRBV7-4 and J usage is TRBJ1-3; a weak D match, TRBD1 (5 bases). The CDR3 runs to 18 residues. In germline, CDR1 is SGHVT, CDR2 SQSDAQ. Trimming cost V 1 base and J 0 bases, with 16 bases left between them. This chain's CDR3 is CASSLGWHSQGSGNTIYF. DNA of the CDR3: TGTGCCAGCAGCTTAGGGTGGCACAGTCAGGGCTCTGGAAACACCATATATTTT. Full variable domain (rest looked up from reference TRBV7-4 and TRBJ1-3): GAGVSQSPRYKVAKRGRDVALRCDSISGHVTLYWYRQTLGQGSEVLTYSQSDAQRDKSGRPSGRFSAERPERSVSTLKIQRTEQGDSAVYLCASSLGWHSQGSGNTIYFGEGSWLTVV.

The chain links TRBV3-1 (or the pseudogene TRBV3-2) to TRBJ2-1; tentatively, D is TRBD1 (5 bases). Germline CDR1 reads LGHDT; CDR2 reads YNNKEL (reference sequence). Trimming shortened V by 2 bases and J by 9 bases, and 17 bases separated the two germline ends. The CDR3 consists of 15 residues. CDR3 in DNA: TGTGCCAGCAGCCAAAGGGCCCAGGGTCTACTTGAGCAGTTCTTC. Translated, it gives CASSQRAQGLLEQFF.

V gene TRBV7-2 combines with J gene TRBJ2-5, with 11 bases that match TRBD2. The CDR3 consists of 19 residues. Per the germline V gene, CDR1 is SGHTA and CDR2 is FQGNSA. The junction had 17 bases not matched to a gene; V was cut back by 4 bases and J by 4 bases. The CDR3 sequence is CASSSPGRVGTSGSETQYF. The CDR3 region has the DNA TGTGCCAGCAGCTCCCCTGGTAGGGTGGGGACTAGCGGATCAGAGACCCAGTACTTC.

The J gene is TRBJ2-1, the V gene TRBV7-9; D possibly corresponds to TRBD2 (6 bases). The CDR3 covers 13 residues. The germline V and J ends were trimmed by 10 bases and 4 bases, with 14 bases remaining between them. CDR1 and CDR2 (germline): SEHNR, FQNEAQ (reference sequence). The CDR3 is CATTGTQYNEQFF. Written as DNA, the CDR3 is TGTGCCACAACCGGGACTCAGTACAATGAGCAGTTCTTC.

The gene calls are TRBV4-1 and TRBJ1-6; the D is unclear. Germline V gene sequence: CDR1 MGHRA, CDR2 YSYEKL. The CDR3 has 16 residues. Deletions cut 0 bases from V and 7 bases from J, with 13 bases between. The CDR3 spells CASSQDPTAPNSPLHF. CDR3 sequence (DNA): TGCGCCAGCAGCCAAGATCCCACAGCACCCAATTCACCCCTCCACTTT.

J is TRBJ1-2 and V is TRBV10-1; D is uncertain. Germline loops: CDR1 WNHNN, CDR2 SYGVQD (reference sequence). Trimming took 4 bases from V and 4 from J, leaving 7 bases between them. The CDR3 is 12 residues long. CDR3 coding DNA: TGCGCCAGCAGTGGCATCGGCTATGGCTACACCTTC. Its protein is CASSGIGYGYTF.

V is TRBV18 and J is TRBJ1-2; 7 bases align to TRBD1. With V trimmed by 6 bases and J by 8 bases, 21 bases remained unmatched. The CDR3 contains 17 residues. Germline values: CDR1 KGHSH, CDR2 LQKENI. The CDR3 is CASSSDIQTGSTEGYTF. The CDR3 DNA sequence: TGTGCCAGCTCCTCGGACATACAGACAGGGTCGACGGAGGGCTACACCTTC.

This clone is a singleton in its sample. The rearrangement uses TRBV5-5 and TRBJ2-2; D remains ambiguous. Trimming pared 2 bases from V and 6 bases from J, leaving 14 bases between. This CDR3 has 15 amino acids. Germline loops: CDR1 SGHKS, CDR2 YYEKEE (reference sequence). For the CDR3, the DNA is TGTGCCAGCAGCTTAGAGGCCCGAAGATCCGGGGAGCTGTTTTTT. This sequence encodes CASSLEARRSGELFF.

The V call is TRBV9, the J call TRBJ1-1; 10 nucleotides match TRBD1. Germline trimming cut 3 bases from V and 1 base from J; bases unmatched to any gene: 3. Germline V gives CDR1 SGDLS, CDR2 YYNGEE. The CDR3 totals 15 residues. CDR3 amino acids: CASSEDRGRNTEAFF. The CDR3, as DNA: TGTGCCAGCAGCGAAGACAGGGGGCGGAACACTGAAGCTTTCTTT. The whole variable domain, filled in from reference TRBV9 and TRBJ1-1, reads DSGVTQTPKHLITATGQRVTLRCSPRSGDLSVYWYQQSLDQGLQFLIQYYNGEERAKGNILERFSAQQFPDLHSELNLSSLELGDSALYFCASSEDRGRNTEAFFGQGTRLTVV.

A few counts support this clone. This rearrangement joins TRBV24-1 to TRBJ2-6, with D possibly being TRBD1 (5 bases). The CDR3 runs to 17 residues. Germline values: CDR1 KGHDR, CDR2 SFDVKD. The V gene lost 5 bases and the J gene lost 3 bases, with 16 bases spanning the gap. CDR3 region: CATSGGAVYRGANVLTF. The CDR3 nucleotides read TGTGCCACCAGTGGGGGCGCGGTATATCGTGGGGCCAACGTCCTGACTTTC.

The chain links TRBV5-1 to TRBJ2-3, with D possibly being TRBD2 (6 bases). Trimming removed 0 bases at V and 3 bases at J, with 14 bases between. The CDR3 consists of 16 residues. CDR1 and CDR2 from the germline V gene are SGHRS and YFSETQ. CDR3 loop: CASSLGGTYGTDTQYF. CDR3 DNA: TGCGCCAGCAGCTTGGGCGGGACTTATGGGACAGATACGCAGTATTTT.

This clone has a handful of counts. The J gene is TRBJ2-1, the V gene TRBV4-2; D might be TRBD2 (5 bases). Trimming took 0 bases from V and 0 from J, leaving 15 bases between them. Germline V CDR1 and CDR2: LGHNA, YNFKEQ. The CDR3 extends over 18 amino acids. CDR3 sequence: CASSQDIGGFRSYNEQFF. As DNA, the CDR3 is TGTGCCAGCAGCCAAGATATCGGAGGCTTCCGCTCCTACAATGAGCAGTTCTTC.

The genes are TRBV29-1 and TRBJ2-5; 10 bases match TRBD2. The CDR3 extends over 15 amino acids. Germline V lookup: CDR1 SQVTM, CDR2 ANQGSEA. The CDR3 sequence is CATGLAGVGQETQYF. CDR3 sequence (DNA): TGCGCTACGGGGCTAGCGGGGGTGGGGCAAGAGACCCAGTACTTC.